This T cell receptor (beta chain) is from a study of blood T cell repertoires in COVID-19. Study overall: COVID-19 samples, acute and convalescent, were from the United States, Italy and Spain. T cells, B-cell-depleted T cells, or PBMCs supplied cDNA or gDNA.

The ends were cut back, 0 bases at V and 1 base at J, with 10 bases in the middle. The CDR3 runs 15 residues. The V gene's germline CDR1 is SGDLS and CDR2 YYNGEE. Original handling: Reference gene primer amplification in the assay estimated nucleated cell counts. Produced via immunoSEQ multiplex PCR; TCRdb's table is partial and in-frame only. V, J and clone size were drawn from that table, and D and trimming were deduced from the DNA. The table lists around 180,000 clones, about 80% of them singletons, with 6% to 8.5% in the top ten. Sequencing input: peripheral blood. The chain has TRBV9 and TRBJ1-1; D gene uncertain. The clonotype comes from a human donor in a cohort sampled during active COVID-19. This CDR3 is CASSVVTGRNTEAFF. DNA of the CDR3: TGTGCCAGCAGCGTAGTAACCGGGAGGAACACTGAAGCTTTCTTT.